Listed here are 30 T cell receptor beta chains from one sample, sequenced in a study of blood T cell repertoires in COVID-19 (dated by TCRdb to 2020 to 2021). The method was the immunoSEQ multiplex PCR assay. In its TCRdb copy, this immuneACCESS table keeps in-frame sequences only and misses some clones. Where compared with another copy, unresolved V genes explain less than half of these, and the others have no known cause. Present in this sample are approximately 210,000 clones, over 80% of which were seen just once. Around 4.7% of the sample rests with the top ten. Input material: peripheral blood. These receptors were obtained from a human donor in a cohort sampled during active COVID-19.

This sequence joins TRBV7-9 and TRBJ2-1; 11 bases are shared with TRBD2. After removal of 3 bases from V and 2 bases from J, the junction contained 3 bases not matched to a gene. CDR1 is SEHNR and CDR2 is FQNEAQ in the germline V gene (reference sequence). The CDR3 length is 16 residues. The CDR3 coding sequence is TGTGCCAGCAGCTTGGCGGGACTAGCGGCCTACAATGAGCAGTTCTTC. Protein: CASSLAGLAAYNEQFF.

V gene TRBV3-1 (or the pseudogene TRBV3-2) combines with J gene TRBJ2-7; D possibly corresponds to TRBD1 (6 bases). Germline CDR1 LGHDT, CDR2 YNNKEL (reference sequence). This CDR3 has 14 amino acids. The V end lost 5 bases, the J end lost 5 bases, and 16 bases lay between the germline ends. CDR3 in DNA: TGTGCCAGCAGCAAGGCCACAGGGTATAACGAGCAGTACTTC. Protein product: CASSKATGYNEQYF.

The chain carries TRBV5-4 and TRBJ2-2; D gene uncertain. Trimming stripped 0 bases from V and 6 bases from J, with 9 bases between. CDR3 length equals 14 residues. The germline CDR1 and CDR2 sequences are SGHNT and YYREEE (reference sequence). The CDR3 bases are TGTGCCAGCAGCTTGGACTCCCGAGCCGGGGAGCTGTTTTTT. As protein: CASSLDSRAGELFF.

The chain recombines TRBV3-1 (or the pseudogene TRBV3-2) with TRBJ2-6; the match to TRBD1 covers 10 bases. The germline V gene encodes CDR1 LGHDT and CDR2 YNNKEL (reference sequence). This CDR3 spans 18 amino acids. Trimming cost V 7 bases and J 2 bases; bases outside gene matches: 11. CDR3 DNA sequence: TGTGCCAGCACATCCCGGGACAGGGGATCGGCTGGGGCCAACGTCCTGACTTTC. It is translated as CASTSRDRGSAGANVLTF.

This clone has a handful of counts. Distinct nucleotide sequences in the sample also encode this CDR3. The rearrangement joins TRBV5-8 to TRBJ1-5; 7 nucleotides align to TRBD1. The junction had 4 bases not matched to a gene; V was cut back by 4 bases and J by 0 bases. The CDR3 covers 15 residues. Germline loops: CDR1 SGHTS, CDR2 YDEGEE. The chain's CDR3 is CASSRGQHSNQPQHF. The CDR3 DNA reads TGTGCCAGCAGCCGGGGACAGCATAGCAATCAGCCCCAGCATTTT.

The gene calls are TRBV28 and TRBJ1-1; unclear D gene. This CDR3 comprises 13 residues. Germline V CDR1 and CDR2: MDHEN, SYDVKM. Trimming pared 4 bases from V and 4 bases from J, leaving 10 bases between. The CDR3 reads CASSSVPRTEAFF. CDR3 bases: TGTGCCAGCAGTTCCGTCCCCCGCACTGAAGCTTTCTTT.

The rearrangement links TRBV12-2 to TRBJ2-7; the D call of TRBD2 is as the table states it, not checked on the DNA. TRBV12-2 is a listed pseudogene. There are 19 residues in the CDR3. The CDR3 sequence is CASRSGLAGDPPDSYEQYF. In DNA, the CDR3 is TGTGCAAGTCGCTCCGGACTAGCGGGAGATCCCCCCGACTCCTACGAGCAGTACTTC.

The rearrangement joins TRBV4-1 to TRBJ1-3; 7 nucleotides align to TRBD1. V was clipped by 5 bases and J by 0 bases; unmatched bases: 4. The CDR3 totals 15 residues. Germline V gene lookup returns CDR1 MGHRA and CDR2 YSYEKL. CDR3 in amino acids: CASSSRDSSGNTIYF. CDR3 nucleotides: TGCGCCAGCAGCTCTCGGGACAGCTCTGGAAACACCATATATTTT.

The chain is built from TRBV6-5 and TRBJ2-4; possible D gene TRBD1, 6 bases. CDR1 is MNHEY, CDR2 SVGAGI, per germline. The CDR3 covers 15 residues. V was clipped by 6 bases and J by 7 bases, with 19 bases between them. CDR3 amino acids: CASSSIDRLVNIQYF. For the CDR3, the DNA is TGTGCCAGCAGCTCCATCGACAGGTTGGTCAACATTCAGTACTTC.

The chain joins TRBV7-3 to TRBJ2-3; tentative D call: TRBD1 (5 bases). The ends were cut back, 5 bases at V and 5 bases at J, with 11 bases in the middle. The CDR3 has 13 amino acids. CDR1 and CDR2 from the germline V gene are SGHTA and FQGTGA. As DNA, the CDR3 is TGTGCCAGCAGCCCCAGGGTGTTAGATACGCAGTATTTT. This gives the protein CASSPRVLDTQYF.

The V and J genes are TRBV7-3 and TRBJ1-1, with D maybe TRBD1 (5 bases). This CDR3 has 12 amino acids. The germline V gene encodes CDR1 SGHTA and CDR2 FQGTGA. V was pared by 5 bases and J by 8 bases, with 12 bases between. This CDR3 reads CASSTGGVEAFF. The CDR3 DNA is TGTGCCAGCAGCACCGGGGGTGTCGAAGCTTTCTTT.

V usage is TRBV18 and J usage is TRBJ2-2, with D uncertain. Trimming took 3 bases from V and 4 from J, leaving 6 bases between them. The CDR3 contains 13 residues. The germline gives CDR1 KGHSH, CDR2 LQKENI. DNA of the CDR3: TGTGCCAGCTCACCTACAGTCACCGGGGAGCTGTTTTTT. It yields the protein CASSPTVTGELFF. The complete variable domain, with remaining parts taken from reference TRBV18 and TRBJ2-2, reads NAGVMQNPRHLVRRRGQEARLRCSPMKGHSHVYWYRQLPEEGLKFMVYLQKENIIDESGMPKERFSAEFPKEGPSILRIQQVVRGDSAAYFCASSPTVTGELFFGEGSRLTVL.

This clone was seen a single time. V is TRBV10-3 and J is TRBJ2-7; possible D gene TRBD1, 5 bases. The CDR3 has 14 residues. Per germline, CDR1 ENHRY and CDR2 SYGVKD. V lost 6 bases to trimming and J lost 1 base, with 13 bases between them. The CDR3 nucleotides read TGTGCCATCAGGGCAGGGTATTCGTCCTACGAGCAGTACTTC. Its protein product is CAIRAGYSSYEQYF.

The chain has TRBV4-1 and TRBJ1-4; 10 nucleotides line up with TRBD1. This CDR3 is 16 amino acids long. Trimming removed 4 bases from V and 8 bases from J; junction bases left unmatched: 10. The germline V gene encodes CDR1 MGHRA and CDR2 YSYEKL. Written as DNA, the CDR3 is TGCGCCAGCAGCCTTCTATCCGGGACAGGGGTCGAAAAACTGTTTTTT. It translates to CASSLLSGTGVEKLFF.

Written as DNA, the CDR3 is TGTGCCAGCAGTTACTCGGTCAGGGCCCATGAGCAGTTCTTC. It codes for CASSYSVRAHEQFF. The J gene is TRBJ2-1, the V gene TRBV6-5; TRBD1 is a possible D gene (5 bases). Germline CDR1 MNHEY, CDR2 SVGAGI. Trimming took off 0 bases at V and 8 bases at J, with 11 bases between the two ends. This CDR3 is 14 amino acids long.

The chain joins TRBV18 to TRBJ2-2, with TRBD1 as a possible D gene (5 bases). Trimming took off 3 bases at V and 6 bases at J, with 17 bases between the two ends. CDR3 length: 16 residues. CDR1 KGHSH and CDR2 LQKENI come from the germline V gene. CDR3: CASSPAQEHPAGELFF. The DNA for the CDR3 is TGTGCCAGCTCACCGGCACAGGAGCACCCGGCCGGGGAGCTGTTTTTT.

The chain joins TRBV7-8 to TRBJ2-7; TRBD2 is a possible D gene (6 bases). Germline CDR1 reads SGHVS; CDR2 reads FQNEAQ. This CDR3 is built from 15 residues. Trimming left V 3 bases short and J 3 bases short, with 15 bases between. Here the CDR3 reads CASSLVEGGGYEQYF. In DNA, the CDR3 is TGTGCCAGCAGCTTGGTTGAGGGAGGCGGCTACGAGCAGTACTTC.

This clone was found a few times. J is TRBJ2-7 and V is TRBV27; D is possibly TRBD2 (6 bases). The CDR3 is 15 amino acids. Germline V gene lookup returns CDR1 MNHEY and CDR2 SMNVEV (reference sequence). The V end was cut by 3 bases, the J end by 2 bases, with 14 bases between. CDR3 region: CASSFLAAGPYEQYF. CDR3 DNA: TGTGCCAGCAGTTTCCTTGCGGCGGGACCCTACGAGCAGTACTTC.

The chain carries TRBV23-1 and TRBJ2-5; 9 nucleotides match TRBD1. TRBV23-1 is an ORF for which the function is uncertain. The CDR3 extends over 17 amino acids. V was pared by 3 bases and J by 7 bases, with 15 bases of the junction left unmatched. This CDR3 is CASSHPQTNRGLGTQYF. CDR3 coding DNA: TGCGCCAGCAGTCATCCCCAGACAAACAGGGGGCTTGGGACCCAGTACTTC.

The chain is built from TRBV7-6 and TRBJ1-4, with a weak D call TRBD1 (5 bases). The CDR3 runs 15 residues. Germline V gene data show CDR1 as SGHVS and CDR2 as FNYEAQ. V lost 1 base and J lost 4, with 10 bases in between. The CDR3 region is CASSLVPGLNEKLFF. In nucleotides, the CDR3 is TGTGCCAGCAGCTTAGTGCCGGGACTTAATGAAAAACTGTTTTTT.

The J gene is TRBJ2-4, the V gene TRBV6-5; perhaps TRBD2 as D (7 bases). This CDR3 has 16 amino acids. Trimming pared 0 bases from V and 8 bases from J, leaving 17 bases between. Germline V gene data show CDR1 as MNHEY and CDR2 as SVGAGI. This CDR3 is CASSYSRGGRRDIQYF. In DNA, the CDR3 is TGTGCCAGCAGTTACTCGAGGGGGGGGAGAAGGGACATTCAGTACTTC.

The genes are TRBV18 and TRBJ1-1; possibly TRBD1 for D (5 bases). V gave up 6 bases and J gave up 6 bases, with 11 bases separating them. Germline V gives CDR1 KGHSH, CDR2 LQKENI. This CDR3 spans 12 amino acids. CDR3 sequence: CASSQWGAEAFF. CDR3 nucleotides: TGTGCCAGCTCGCAGTGGGGGGCTGAAGCTTTCTTT.

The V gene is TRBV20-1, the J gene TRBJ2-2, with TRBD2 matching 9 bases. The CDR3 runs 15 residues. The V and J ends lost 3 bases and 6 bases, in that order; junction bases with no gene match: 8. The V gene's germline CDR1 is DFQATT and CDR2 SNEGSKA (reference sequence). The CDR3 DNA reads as TGCAGTGCTAGTGGCGGGAGGGCCGGGGCCGGGGAGCTGTTTTTT. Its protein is CSASGGRAGAGELFF.

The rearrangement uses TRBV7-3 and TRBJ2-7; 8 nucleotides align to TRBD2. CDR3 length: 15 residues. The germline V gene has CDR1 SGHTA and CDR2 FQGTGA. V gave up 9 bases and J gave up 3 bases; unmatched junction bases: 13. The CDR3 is CASYLSGERIYEQYF. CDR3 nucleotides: TGTGCCAGTTATCTTAGCGGGGAGAGAATCTACGAGCAGTACTTC.

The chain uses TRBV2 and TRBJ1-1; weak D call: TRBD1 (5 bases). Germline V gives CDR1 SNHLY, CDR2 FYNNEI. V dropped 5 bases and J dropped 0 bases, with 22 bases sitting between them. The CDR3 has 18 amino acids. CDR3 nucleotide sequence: TGTGCCAGCAGTCCCCCGTGGGGCAGCGTGAAATTGAACACTGAAGCTTTCTTT. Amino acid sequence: CASSPPWGSVKLNTEAFF.

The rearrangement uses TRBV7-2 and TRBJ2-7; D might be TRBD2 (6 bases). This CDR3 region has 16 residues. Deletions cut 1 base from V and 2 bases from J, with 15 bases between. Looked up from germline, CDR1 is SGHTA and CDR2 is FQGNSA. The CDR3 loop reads CASSLDSSTRAYEQYF. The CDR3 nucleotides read TGTGCCAGCAGCTTAGACTCATCGACTAGAGCCTACGAGCAGTACTTC.

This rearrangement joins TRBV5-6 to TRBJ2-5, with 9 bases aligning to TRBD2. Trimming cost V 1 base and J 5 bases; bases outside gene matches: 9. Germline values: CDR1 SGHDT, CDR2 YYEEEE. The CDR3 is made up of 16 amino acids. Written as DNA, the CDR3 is TGTGCCAGCAGCTTGTGGCGGGAGGGATTGTGGGAGACCCAGTACTTC. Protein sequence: CASSLWREGLWETQYF. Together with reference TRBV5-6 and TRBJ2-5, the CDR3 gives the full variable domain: DAGVTQSPTHLIKTRGQQVTLRCSPKSGHDTVSWYQQALGQGPQFIFQYYEEEERQRGNFPDRFSGHQFPNYSSELNVNALLLGDSALYLCASSLWREGLWETQYFGPGTRLLVL.

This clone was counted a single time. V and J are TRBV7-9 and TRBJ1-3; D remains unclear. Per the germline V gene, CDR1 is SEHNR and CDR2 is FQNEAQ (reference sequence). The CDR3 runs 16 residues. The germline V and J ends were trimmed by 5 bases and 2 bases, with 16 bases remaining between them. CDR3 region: CASSQDSLGPGNTIYF. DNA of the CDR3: TGTGCCAGCAGCCAGGACTCCTTAGGCCCTGGAAACACCATATATTTT.

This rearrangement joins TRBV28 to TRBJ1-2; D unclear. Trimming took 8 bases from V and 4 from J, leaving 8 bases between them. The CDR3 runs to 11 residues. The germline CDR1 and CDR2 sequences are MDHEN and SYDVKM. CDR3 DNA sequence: TGTGCCAGCGGGTCAGGCTATGGCTACACCTTC. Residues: CASGSGYGYTF.

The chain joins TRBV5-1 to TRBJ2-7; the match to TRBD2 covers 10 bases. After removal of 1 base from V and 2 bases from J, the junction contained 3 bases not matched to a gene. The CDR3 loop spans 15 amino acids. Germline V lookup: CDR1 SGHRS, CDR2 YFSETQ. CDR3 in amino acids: CASSLFTSGAYEQYF. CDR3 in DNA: TGCGCCAGCAGCTTGTTTACTAGCGGGGCCTACGAGCAGTACTTC.